The rows below give T cell receptor beta chains drawn from one sample of a study of low-dose radiotherapy and immunotherapy resistance in tumors. MiXCR was run by TCRdb on the reads, yielding one entry per CDR3 protein. Among about 80,000 distinct CDR3 sequences, under 20% were seen once, and the ten largest hold approximately 1.3%. The material sequenced was PBMCs, taken after low-dose radiotherapy plus immunotherapy. The receptors here all came from a male donor with prostate cancer. The CDR3 runs from the conserved cysteine through the conserved F or W.

>TRBJ2-7|14|TRBV29-1
CSVQTGGLSYEQYF
>TRBJ2-7|14|TRBV27
CASSPTGVSYEQYF
>TRBJ2-7|13|TRBV6-8
CASSLGVAYEQYF
>TRBJ2-3|15|TRBV3-1
CASSQSGRGADTQYF
>TRBJ2-7|15|TRBV6-1
CASSGGGWTSYEQYF
>TRBJ1-4|15|TRBV7-9
CASRGSRGLNEKLFF
>TRBJ2-3|13|TRBV5-1
CASSLDGTDTQYF
>TRBJ2-3|15|TRBV4-2
CASSQDRTGTDTQYF
>TRBJ2-2|15|TRBV11-1
CASSLRWGNTGELFF
>TRBJ2-2|15|TRBV2
CASSGRDSLLRELFF
>TRBJ2-6|18|TRBV30
CAWSRSRGDSSGANVLTF
>TRBJ2-1|12|TRBV7-6
CASSLGAMEQFF
>TRBJ1-4|15|TRBV10-3
CAISESGSTNEKLFF
>TRBJ2-7|18|TRBV7-2
CASTKTSTSLGGIYEQYF
>TRBJ1-3|13|TRBV5-1
CASRGTAGNTIYF
>TRBJ2-5|15|TRBV28
CASSFRVGRQETQYF
>TRBJ2-1|18|TRBV5-1
CASSSFTGNSGKGDEQFF
>TRBJ2-3|15|TRBV14
CASSPRGSGTDTQYF
>TRBJ1-2|19|TRBV12-3/TRBV12-4
CASSLGFRGGRGSSYGYTF
>TRBJ1-5|19|TRBV6-2/TRBV6-3
CASREAGTGAMDSNQPQHF
>TRBJ2-5|15|TRBV28
CASSLSQGRVETQYF
>TRBJ2-2|15|TRBV12-3/TRBV12-4
CASSLRGANTGELFF
>TRBJ1-1|14|TRBV5-1
CASSPGTGLTEAFF
>TRBJ2-3|14|TRBV7-9
CASSLSGSADTQYF
>TRBJ2-1|14|TRBV2
CASSAGGPVGEQFF
>TRBJ2-1|17|TRBV12-3/TRBV12-4
CASSGGTTVSSYNEQFF
>TRBJ2-7|12|TRBV5-3
CARSLRTYEQYF
>TRBJ2-5|15|TRBV28
CASSSRQGLQETQYF
>TRBJ2-6|17|TRBV5-4
CASSLGGAVSGANVLTF
>TRBJ1-1|16|TRBV29-1
CSVEQMTLLLNTEAFF
>TRBJ2-2|16|TRBV6-5
CASSYLRTGNAGELFF
>TRBJ2-1|16|TRBV19
CASSIILAGSYNEQFF
>TRBJ2-2|16|TRBV4-3
CASSQFAFGNTGELFF
>TRBJ2-7|16|TRBV4-1
CASSQGVGLTNYEQYF
>TRBJ2-2|16|TRBV27
CASSSGTGVAGELFFF
>TRBJ2-7|15|TRBV28
CASSSSSGGPSEQYF
>TRBJ1-6|14|TRBV6-5
CASSYGQANSPLHF
>TRBJ1-1|15|TRBV19
CASSIQGAANTEAFF
>TRBJ2-7|13|TRBV29-1
CSVELGGTYEQYF
>TRBJ2-3|16|TRBV7-3
CASSSRRSGSPDTQYF
>TRBJ1-3|16|TRBV20-1
CSAGIWTGSSGNTIYF
>TRBJ2-5|12|TRBV5-4
CASSPPGGTQYF